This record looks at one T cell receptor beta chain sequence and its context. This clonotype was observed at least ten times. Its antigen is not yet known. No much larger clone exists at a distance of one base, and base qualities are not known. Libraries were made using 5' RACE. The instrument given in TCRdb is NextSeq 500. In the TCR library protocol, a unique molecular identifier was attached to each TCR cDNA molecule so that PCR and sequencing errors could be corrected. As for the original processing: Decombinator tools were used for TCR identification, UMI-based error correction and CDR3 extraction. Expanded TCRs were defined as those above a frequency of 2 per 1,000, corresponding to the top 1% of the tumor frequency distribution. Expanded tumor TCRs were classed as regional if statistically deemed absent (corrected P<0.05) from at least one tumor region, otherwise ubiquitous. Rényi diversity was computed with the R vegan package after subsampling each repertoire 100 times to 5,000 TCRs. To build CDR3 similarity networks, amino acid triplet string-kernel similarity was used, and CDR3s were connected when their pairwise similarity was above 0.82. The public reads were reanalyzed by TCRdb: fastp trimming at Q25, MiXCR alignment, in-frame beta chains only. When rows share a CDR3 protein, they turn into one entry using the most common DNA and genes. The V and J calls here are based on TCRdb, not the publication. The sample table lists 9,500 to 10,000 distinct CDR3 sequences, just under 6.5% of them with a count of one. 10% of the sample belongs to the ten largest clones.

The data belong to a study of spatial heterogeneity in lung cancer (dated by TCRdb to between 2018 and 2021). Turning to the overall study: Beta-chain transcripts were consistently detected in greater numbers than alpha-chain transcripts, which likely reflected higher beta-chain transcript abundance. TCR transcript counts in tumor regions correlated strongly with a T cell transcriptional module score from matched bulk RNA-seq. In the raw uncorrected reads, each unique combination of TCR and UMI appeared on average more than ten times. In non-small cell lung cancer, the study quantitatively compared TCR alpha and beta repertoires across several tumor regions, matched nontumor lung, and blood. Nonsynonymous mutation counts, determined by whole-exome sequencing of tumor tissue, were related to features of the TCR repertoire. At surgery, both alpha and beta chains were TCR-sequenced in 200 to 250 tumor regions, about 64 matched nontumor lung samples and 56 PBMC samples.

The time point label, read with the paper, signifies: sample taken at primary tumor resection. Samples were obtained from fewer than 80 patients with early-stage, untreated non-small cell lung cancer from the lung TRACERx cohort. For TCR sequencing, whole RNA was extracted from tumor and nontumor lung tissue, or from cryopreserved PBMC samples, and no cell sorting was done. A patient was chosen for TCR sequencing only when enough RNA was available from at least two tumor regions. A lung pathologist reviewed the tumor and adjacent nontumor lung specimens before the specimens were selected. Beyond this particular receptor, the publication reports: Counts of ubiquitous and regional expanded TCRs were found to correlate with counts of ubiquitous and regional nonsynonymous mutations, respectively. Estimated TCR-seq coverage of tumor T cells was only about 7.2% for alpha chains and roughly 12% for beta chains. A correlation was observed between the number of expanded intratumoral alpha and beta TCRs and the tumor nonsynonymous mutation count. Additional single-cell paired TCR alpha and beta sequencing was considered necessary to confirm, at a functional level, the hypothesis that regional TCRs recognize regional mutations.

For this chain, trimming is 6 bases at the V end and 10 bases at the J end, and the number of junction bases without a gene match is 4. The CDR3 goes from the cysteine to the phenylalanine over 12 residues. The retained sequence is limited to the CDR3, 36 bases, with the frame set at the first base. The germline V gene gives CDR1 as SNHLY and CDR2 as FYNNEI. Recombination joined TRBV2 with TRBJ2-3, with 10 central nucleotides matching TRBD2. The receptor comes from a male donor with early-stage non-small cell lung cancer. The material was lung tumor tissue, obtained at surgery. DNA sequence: TGTGCCAGCAGCCCAACTAGCGGGGCGCAGTATTTT. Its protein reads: CASSPTSGAQYF.